A single sample gave rise to the 26 T cell receptor beta chains below, sequenced in a study of radiation and T cells in renal cell carcinoma (dated by TCRdb to the early 2020s). Libraries were prepared through the immunoSEQ multiplex PCR assay. Imported from immuneACCESS, the table was reduced by TCRdb to in-frame sequences with V and J called. These copies leave out some clones; in studies compared against another copy, an unresolved V gene accounts for under half, and the cause of the remainder is not known. Recorded for this sample are around 130,000 clones; about 88% of them occurred a single time. The top ten clones comprise more than 5% of the sample. The label giving this sample's time point can be read as: blood 2 weeks post-SBRT. The treatment or condition label corresponds to: 15 Gy SBRT to primary tumor, nephrectomy 4 weeks later. The sample was blood, taken from a patient whose treatment included radiotherapy and nephrectomy. Every receptor here comes from a woman in her 70s with renal cell carcinoma.

V is TRBV5-1 and J is TRBJ2-2; a weak D match, TRBD2 (6 bases). Trimming pared 0 bases from V and 1 base from J, leaving 7 bases between. Germline V gene sequence: CDR1 SGHRS, CDR2 YFSETQ. The CDR3 is made up of 15 amino acids. For the CDR3, the DNA is TGCGCCAGCAGCTTGGGCGGGGTGAACACCGGGGAGCTGTTTTTT. It encodes CASSLGGVNTGELFF.

This chain links TRBV4-2 with TRBJ1-2; D perhaps matches TRBD1 (6 bases). Trimming shortened V by 0 bases and J by 6 bases, and 20 bases separated the two germline ends. This CDR3 has 17 residues. Germline V gives CDR1 LGHNA, CDR2 YNFKEQ. The CDR3 spells CASSQDRLKGGTDGYTF. The CDR3 nucleotides are TGTGCCAGCAGCCAAGATCGATTGAAGGGGGGCACCGATGGCTACACCTTC.

V is TRBV11-3 and J is TRBJ2-7, with D maybe TRBD1 (6 bases). V lost 5 bases and J 4 bases, leaving 18 bases between the germline ends. The CDR3 extends over 15 amino acids. Germline V CDR1 and CDR2: SGHNT, YENEEA. As DNA, the CDR3 is TGTGCCAGCAGCCTGGAAGACAGGCAACTTTACGAGCAGTACTTC. Protein sequence: CASSLEDRQLYEQYF. Together with reference TRBV11-3 and TRBJ2-7, the CDR3 gives the full variable domain: EAGVVQSPRYKIIEKKQPVAFWCNPISGHNTLYWYLQNLGQGPELLIRYENEEAVDDSQLPKDRFSAERLKGVDSTLKIQPAELGDSAVYLCASSLEDRQLYEQYFGPGTRLTVT.

The chain has TRBV25-1 and TRBJ1-1; no firm D call. This CDR3 contains 13 residues. The germline gives CDR1 MGHDK, CDR2 SYGVNS. The germline V and J ends were trimmed by 1 base and 4 bases, with 7 bases remaining between them. In nucleotides, the CDR3 is TGTGCCAGCAGTGAATCTTGGGGCACTGAAGCTTTCTTT. As protein: CASSESWGTEAFF.

This chain joins TRBV2 and TRBJ1-1; D not resolved. V was trimmed by 4 bases and J by 0 bases, leaving 9 bases between them. The CDR3 covers 14 residues. Germline-derived CDR1 and CDR2 are SNHLY and FYNNEI. In DNA, the CDR3 is TGTGCCAGCAGTGTTCGGGTAATGAACACTGAAGCTTTCTTT. Translating it yields CASSVRVMNTEAFF.

This rearrangement joins TRBV7-9 to TRBJ2-3; 9 bases agree with TRBD1. There are 16 residues in the CDR3. Germline values: CDR1 SEHNR, CDR2 FQNEAQ (reference sequence). Trimming took 1 base from V and 5 from J; bases not matched to a gene: 7. CDR3 sequence (DNA): TGTGCCAGCAGCTTAGGGCGGACAGGGGCGCTAGATACGCAGTATTTT. It codes for CASSLGRTGALDTQYF.

The V call is TRBV5-6, the J call TRBJ1-6, with a weak D call TRBD1 (5 bases). Germline V gene data show CDR1 as SGHDT and CDR2 as YYEEEE. The V end lost 2 bases, the J end lost 0 bases, and 9 bases lay between the germline ends. The CDR3 spans 16 residues. The CDR3 DNA reads as TGTGCCAGCAGCTTTGAGGGGAGCTCCTATAATTCACCCCTCCACTTT. It specifies CASSFEGSSYNSPLHF.

Points on this clone: An end of the junction differs from the germline gene, which may be a read error. V usage is TRBV7-7 and J usage is TRBJ2-2; 9 bases are shared with TRBD2. Germline V CDR1 and CDR2: SSHAT, FNYEAQ (reference sequence). This CDR3 is built from 17 residues. This CDR3 is CASSLDASGGYTGELFF. CDR3 nucleotide sequence: TGTGCTAGCAGCTTAGATGCCAGCGGGGGGTACACCGGGGAGCTGTTTTTT.

This clone was seen a single time. The chain uses TRBV10-3 and TRBJ2-1, with TRBD2 matching 7 bases. CDR1 is ENHRY, CDR2 SYGVKD, per germline. The CDR3 extends over 13 amino acids. V was pared by 4 bases and J by 7 bases, with 4 bases of the junction left unmatched. The DNA of the CDR3 is TGTGCCATCAGTGGCGGGACTAATAATGAGCAGTTCTTC. Translated: CAISGGTNNEQFF.

This clone has a single count. The V and J genes are TRBV28 and TRBJ1-2; D might be TRBD1 (6 bases). The ends were cut back, 6 bases at V and 4 bases at J, with 9 bases in the middle. CDR3 length equals 12 residues. Germline V CDR1 and CDR2: MDHEN, SYDVKM. The CDR3 here is CASREGVYGYTF. The DNA of the CDR3 is TGTGCCAGCAGGGAGGGGGTCTATGGCTACACCTTC.

The chain carries TRBV19 and TRBJ1-2; D gene ambiguous. V was shortened by 7 bases and J by 5 bases, with 14 bases between the two germline ends. The CDR3 consists of 13 residues. The germline V gene encodes CDR1 LNHDA and CDR2 SQIVND (reference sequence). The CDR3 loop is CASMDEREYGYTF. As DNA, the CDR3 is TGTGCCAGTATGGACGAGAGGGAATATGGCTACACCTTC.

Only one count was recorded for this clone. The chain has TRBV28 and TRBJ1-1; 8 bases fit TRBD1. This CDR3 is 13 amino acids long. From germline, CDR1 is MDHEN and CDR2 SYDVKM. V dropped 5 bases and J dropped 4; count of bases not matched to a gene: 3. CDR3 in amino acids: CASSPTGGTEAFF. CDR3 nucleotide sequence: TGTGCCAGCAGTCCCACAGGGGGCACTGAAGCTTTCTTT.

The J gene is TRBJ1-2, the V gene TRBV27; D remains ambiguous. Per germline, CDR1 MNHEY and CDR2 SMNVEV (reference sequence). CDR3 size: 9 residues. V was trimmed by 11 bases and J by 12 bases, leaving 13 bases between them. This CDR3 reads CARTPLNTF. In DNA form, the CDR3 reads TGTGCCCGGACGCCTCTGAACACCTTC.

V and J are TRBV5-1 and TRBJ2-1; possibly TRBD2 for D (5 bases). CDR1 and CDR2 (germline): SGHRS, YFSETQ. The CDR3 contains 16 residues. Deletions cut 0 bases from V and 0 bases from J, with 10 bases between. The CDR3 is CASSLVSGSSYNEQFF. CDR3 bases: TGCGCCAGCAGCTTGGTCAGCGGAAGCTCCTACAATGAGCAGTTCTTC.

This clone was seen more than once but under ten times. V and J are TRBV6-5 and TRBJ1-2; TRBD1 might be the D (6 bases). The CDR3 loop spans 14 amino acids. V was cut by 6 bases and J by 3 bases, with 14 bases left in between. Germline V gene sequence: CDR1 MNHEY, CDR2 SVGAGI. Here the CDR3 DNA reads TGTGCCAGCAGGTCCCCAGGGGCAGACTATGGCTACACCTTC. This translates into CASRSPGADYGYTF.

The chain recombines TRBV11-1 with TRBJ2-1; D call uncertain. Trimming took 4 bases from V and 6 from J, leaving 13 bases between them. The length of the CDR3 is 14 residues. Germline V gene lookup returns CDR1 SGHAT and CDR2 FQDESV (reference sequence). The CDR3 nucleotides are TGTGCCAGCAGCTCGATAGCACCTAGCAATGAGCAGTTCTTC. Translation: CASSSIAPSNEQFF.

This sequence joins TRBV5-5 and TRBJ2-2; TRBD1 or TRBD2 may be the D gene (6 bases each). Trimming cost V 3 bases and J 8 bases, with 14 bases left between them. The CDR3 runs to 14 residues. Germline CDR1 SGHKS, CDR2 YYEKEE (reference sequence). The CDR3 sequence: CASSSGGGAGELFF. The CDR3 DNA sequence: TGTGCCAGCAGCTCCGGGGGCGGGGCGGGGGAGCTGTTTTTT.

The chain recombines TRBV11-2 with TRBJ2-1; 8 bases map to TRBD1. The CDR3 is 15 residues long. Unmatched junction bases numbered 6, after V lost 0 bases and J lost 8 bases. Germline-derived CDR1 and CDR2 are SGHAT and FQNNGV. CDR3 residues: CASSLDSGGGYEQFF. As DNA, the CDR3 is TGTGCCAGCAGCTTAGATTCAGGGGGCGGGTATGAGCAGTTCTTC.

V gene TRBV29-1 combines with J gene TRBJ1-3; weak D call: TRBD1 (6 bases). Germline CDR1 is SQVTM and CDR2 is ANQGSEA. The ends were cut back, 6 bases at V and 0 bases at J, with 9 bases in the middle. The CDR3 runs to 13 residues. The CDR3 DNA reads TGCAGCGTCGGGACACACTCTGGAAACACCATATATTTT. It yields the protein CSVGTHSGNTIYF.

The chain couples TRBV7-2 to TRBJ1-1; perhaps TRBD1 as D (6 bases). Germline values: CDR1 SGHTA, CDR2 FQGNSA. The V and J ends lost 3 bases and 6 bases respectively, with 17 bases between them. The CDR3 has 15 amino acids. The CDR3 loop reads CASSFDDRDTAEAFF. CDR3 DNA: TGTGCCAGCAGCTTTGACGACCGGGACACTGCTGAAGCTTTCTTT.

The J gene is TRBJ2-3, the V gene TRBV7-2; 11 positions agree with TRBD2. This CDR3 is 14 amino acids long. V shed 7 bases, J shed 3 bases, and the junction held 3 bases outside the gene matches. Germline V gene data show CDR1 as SGHTA and CDR2 as FQGNSA. CDR3 nucleotides: TGTGCCAGCACCTCTAGCGGGGGGACAGATACGCAGTATTTT. Translated, it gives CASTSSGGTDTQYF.

The chain recombines TRBV10-3 with TRBJ1-5; TRBD1 matches at 9 bases. This CDR3 has 15 residues. Germline V gene lookup returns CDR1 ENHRY and CDR2 SYGVKD. V was pared by 2 bases and J by 3 bases, with 2 bases of the junction left unmatched. CDR3 sequence reads: CAISERTGDNQPQHF. In DNA, the CDR3 is TGTGCCATCAGTGAGAGGACAGGGGACAATCAGCCCCAGCATTTT.

J is TRBJ1-2 and V is TRBV5-4, with 9 bases identical to TRBD1. The length of the CDR3 is 13 residues. CDR1 is SGHNT and CDR2 is YYREEE in the germline V gene (reference sequence). Trimming at V came to 6 bases and at J to 3 bases, leaving 3 bases not matched to a gene. The CDR3 sequence: CASTRDRDYGYTF. CDR3 DNA: TGTGCCAGCACCCGGGACAGGGACTATGGCTACACCTTC.

The chain combines TRBV19 with TRBJ1-2; no clear D gene. Between the trimmed V and J ends, which lost 7 bases and 3 bases, there was a span of 9 bases. The CDR3 runs to 12 residues. Germline V lookup: CDR1 LNHDA, CDR2 SQIVND (reference sequence). The CDR3, as DNA: TGTGCCAGTAATCACGGGGACTATGGCTACACCTTC. It is translated as CASNHGDYGYTF.

The V gene is TRBV19, the J gene TRBJ1-6, with a weak D call TRBD1 (5 bases). Trimming left V 6 bases short and J 5 bases short, with 14 bases between. Germline lookup yields CDR1 LNHDA and CDR2 SQIVND (reference sequence). CDR3 length equals 15 residues. The CDR3 here is CASRRAGGDNSPLHF. The CDR3 coding sequence is TGTGCCAGTAGGAGGGCAGGAGGGGATAATTCACCCCTCCACTTT.

The genes are TRBV2 and TRBJ1-2; unclear D gene. Per germline, CDR1 SNHLY and CDR2 FYNNEI. The V gene lost 5 bases and the J gene lost 5 bases, with 9 bases spanning the gap. CDR3 length: 12 amino acids. CDR3 sequence reads: CASSRGPYGYTF. CDR3 DNA: TGTGCCAGCAGTCGCGGACCTTATGGCTACACCTTC.